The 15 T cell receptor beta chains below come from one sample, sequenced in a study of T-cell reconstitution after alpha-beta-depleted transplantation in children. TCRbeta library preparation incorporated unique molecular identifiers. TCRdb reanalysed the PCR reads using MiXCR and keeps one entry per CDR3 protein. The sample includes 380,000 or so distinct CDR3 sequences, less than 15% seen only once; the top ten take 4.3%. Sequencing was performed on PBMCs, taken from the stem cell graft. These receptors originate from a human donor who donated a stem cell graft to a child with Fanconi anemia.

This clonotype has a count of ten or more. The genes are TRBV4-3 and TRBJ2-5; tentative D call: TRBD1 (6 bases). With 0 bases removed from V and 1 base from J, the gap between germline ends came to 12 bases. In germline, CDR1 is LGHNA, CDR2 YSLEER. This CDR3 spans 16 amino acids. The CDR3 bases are TGCGCCAGCAGCCAAGAGGTGGCCAGGGGCCAAGAGACCCAGTACTTC. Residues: CASSQEVARGQETQYF.

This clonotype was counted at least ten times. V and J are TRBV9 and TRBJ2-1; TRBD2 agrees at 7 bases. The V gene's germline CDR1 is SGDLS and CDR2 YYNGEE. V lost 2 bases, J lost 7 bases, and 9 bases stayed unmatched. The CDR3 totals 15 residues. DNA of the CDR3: TGTGCCAGCAGCGTCGGGGGGTTGGATGGAAATGAGCAGTTCTTC. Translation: CASSVGGLDGNEQFF.

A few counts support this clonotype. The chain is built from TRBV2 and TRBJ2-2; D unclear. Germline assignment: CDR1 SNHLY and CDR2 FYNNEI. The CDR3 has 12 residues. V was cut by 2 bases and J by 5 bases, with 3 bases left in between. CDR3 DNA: TGTGCCAGCAGTGAAACTACCGGGGAGCTGTTTTTT. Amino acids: CASSETTGELFF.

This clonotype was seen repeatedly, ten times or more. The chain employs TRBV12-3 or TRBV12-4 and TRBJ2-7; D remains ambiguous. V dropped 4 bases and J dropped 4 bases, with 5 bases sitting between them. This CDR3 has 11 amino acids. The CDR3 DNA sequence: TGTGCCAGCAGTTCCAATTACGAGCAGTACTTC. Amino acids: CASSSNYEQYF.

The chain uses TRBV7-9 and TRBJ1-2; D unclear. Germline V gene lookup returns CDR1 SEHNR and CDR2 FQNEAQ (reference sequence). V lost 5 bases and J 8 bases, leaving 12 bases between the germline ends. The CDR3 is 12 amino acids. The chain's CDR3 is CASSLDARGYTF. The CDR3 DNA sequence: TGTGCCAGCAGCCTCGACGCACGAGGCTACACCTTC.

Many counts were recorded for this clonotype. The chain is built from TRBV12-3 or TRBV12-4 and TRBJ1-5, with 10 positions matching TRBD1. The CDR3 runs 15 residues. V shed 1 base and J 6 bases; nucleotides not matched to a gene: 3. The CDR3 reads CASSLEGTGVQPQHF. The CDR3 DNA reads TGTGCCAGCAGTTTAGAAGGGACAGGGGTTCAGCCCCAGCATTTT.

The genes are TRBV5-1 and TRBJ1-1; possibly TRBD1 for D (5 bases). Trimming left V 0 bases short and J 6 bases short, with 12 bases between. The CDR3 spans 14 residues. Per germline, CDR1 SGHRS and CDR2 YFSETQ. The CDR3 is CASSLGGDGSEAFF. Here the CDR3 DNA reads TGCGCCAGCAGCTTGGGGGGGGACGGATCTGAAGCTTTCTTT.

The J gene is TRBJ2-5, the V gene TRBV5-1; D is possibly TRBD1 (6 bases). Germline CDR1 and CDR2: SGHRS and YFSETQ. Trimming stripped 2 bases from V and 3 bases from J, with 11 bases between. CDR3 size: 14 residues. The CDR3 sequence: CASSFRDTKETQYF. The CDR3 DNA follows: TGCGCCAGCAGCTTCCGGGACACTAAAGAGACCCAGTACTTC. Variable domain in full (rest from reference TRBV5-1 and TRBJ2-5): KAGVTQTPRYLIKTRGQQVTLSCSPISGHRSVSWYQQTPGQGLQFLFEYFSETQRNKGNFPGRFSGRQFSNSRSEMNVSTLELGDSALYLCASSFRDTKETQYFGPGTRLLVL.

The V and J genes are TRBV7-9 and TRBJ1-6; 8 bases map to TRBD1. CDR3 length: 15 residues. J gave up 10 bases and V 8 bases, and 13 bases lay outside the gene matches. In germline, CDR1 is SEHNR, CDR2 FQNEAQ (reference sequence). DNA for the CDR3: TGTGCCAGCGCTCAGAGCCCAGGGGGCGAATCACCCCTCCACTTT. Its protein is CASAQSPGGESPLHF.

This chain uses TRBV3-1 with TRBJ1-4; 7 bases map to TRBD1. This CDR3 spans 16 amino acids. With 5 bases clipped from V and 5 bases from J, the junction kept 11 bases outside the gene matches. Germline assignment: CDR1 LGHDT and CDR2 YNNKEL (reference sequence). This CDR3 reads CASSSDPGQINEKLFF. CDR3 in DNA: TGTGCCAGCAGCTCGGATCCGGGACAGATAAATGAAAAACTGTTTTTT.

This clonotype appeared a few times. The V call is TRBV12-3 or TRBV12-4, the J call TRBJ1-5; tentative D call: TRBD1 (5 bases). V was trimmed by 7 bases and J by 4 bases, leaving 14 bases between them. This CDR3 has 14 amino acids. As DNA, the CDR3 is TGTGCCAGCACCGTGGGGGACCTTAATCAGCCCCAGCATTTT. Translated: CASTVGDLNQPQHF.

CDR3 region: CAIRGTTPGEQFF. The CDR3 DNA reads TGTGCCATCAGGGGGACTACCCCCGGTGAGCAGTTCTTC. The J gene is TRBJ2-1, the V gene TRBV10-3; 7 bases match TRBD2. This CDR3 region has 13 residues. J was trimmed by 9 bases and V by 6 bases; bases with no gene match: 8. From germline, CDR1 is ENHRY and CDR2 SYGVKD.

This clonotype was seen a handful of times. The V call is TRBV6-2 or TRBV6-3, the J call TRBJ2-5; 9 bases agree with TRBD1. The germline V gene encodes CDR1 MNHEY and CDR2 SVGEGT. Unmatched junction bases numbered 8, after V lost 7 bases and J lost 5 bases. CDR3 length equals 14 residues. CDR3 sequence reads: CASNRDRESETQYF. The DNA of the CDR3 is TGTGCCAGCAACCGGGACAGGGAATCGGAGACCCAGTACTTC.

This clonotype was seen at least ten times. The CDR3, as DNA: TGTGCCAGCAGAGAGGGACAGATCACCTACGAGCAGTACGTC. As protein: CASREGQITYEQYV. This chain connects TRBV2 to TRBJ2-7; TRBD1 matches at 7 bases. Trimming at V came to 6 bases and at J to 2 bases, leaving 7 bases not matched to a gene. This CDR3 is 14 amino acids long. Germline V gene lookup returns CDR1 SNHLY and CDR2 FYNNEI.

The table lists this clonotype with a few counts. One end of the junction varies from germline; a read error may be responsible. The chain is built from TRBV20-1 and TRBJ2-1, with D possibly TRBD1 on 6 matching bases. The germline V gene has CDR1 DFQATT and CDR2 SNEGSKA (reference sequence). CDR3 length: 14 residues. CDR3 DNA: TGCAGTGCGAGAGTCACAGGGTCTGACAATGAGCAGTTCTTC. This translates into CSARVTGSDNEQFF.